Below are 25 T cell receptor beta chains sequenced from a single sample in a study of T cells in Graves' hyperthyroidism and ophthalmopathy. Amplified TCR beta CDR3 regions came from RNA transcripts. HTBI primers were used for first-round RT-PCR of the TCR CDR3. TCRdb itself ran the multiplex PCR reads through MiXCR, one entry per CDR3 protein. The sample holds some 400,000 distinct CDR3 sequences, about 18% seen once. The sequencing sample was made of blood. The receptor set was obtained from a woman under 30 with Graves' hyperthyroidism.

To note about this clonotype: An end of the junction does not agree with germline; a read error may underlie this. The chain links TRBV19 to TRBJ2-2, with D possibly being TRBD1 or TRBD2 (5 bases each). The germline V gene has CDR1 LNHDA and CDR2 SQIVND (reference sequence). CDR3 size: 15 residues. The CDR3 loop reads CASTGRQLNTGELFF. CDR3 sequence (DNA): TGTGCCAGTACGGGGCGGCAGCTTAACACCGGGGAACTGTTTTTT.

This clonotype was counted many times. The CDR3 region has the DNA TGTGCCAGCAGTTTTCTCGGCGCGAACACTGAAGCTTTCTTT. This encodes CASSFLGANTEAFF. The chain has TRBV12-3 or TRBV12-4 and TRBJ1-1; D is uncertain. CDR3 length: 14 residues. V was shortened by 3 bases and J by 1 base, with 9 bases between the two germline ends.

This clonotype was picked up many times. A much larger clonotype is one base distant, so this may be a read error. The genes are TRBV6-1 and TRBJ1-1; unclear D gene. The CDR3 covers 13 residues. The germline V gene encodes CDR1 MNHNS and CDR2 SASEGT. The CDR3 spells CASSEPSETEASF. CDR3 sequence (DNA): TGTGCCAGCAGTGAACCGTCTGAGACTGAAGCTTCCTTT.

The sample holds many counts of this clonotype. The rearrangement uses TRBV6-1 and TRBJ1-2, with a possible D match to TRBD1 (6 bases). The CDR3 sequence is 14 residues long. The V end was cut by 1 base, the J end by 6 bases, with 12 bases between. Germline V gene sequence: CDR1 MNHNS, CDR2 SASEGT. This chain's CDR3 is CASSEGGGGNGYTF. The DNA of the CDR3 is TGTGCCAGCAGTGAAGGCGGGGGCGGTAATGGCTACACCTTC.

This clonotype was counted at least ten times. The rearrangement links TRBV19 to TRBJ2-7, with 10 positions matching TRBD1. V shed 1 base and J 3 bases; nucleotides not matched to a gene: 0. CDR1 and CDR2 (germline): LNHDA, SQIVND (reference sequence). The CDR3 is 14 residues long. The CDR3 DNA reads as TGTGCCAGTAGTATAGGGACAGGGGGCTACGAGCAGTACTTC. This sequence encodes CASSIGTGGYEQYF.

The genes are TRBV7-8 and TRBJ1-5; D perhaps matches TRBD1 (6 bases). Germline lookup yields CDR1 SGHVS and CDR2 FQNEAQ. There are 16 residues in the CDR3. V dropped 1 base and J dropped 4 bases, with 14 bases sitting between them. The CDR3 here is CASSLEGGVRNQPQHF. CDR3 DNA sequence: TGTGCCAGCAGCTTAGAAGGGGGGGTCAGGAATCAGCCCCAGCATTTT.

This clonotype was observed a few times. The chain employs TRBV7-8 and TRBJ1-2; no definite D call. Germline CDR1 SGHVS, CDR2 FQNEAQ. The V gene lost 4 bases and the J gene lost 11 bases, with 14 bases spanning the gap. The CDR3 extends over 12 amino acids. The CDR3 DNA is TGTGCCAGCAGCTCAGGAGCTCAAGGTTACACCTTC. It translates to CASSSGAQGYTF.

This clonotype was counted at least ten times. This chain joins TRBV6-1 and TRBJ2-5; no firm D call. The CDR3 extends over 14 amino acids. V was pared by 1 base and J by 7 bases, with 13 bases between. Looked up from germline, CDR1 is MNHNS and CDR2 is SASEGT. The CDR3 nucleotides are TGTGCCAGCAGTGAAGTGATAGAGTCCGGGACCCAGTACTTC. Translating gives CASSEVIESGTQYF.

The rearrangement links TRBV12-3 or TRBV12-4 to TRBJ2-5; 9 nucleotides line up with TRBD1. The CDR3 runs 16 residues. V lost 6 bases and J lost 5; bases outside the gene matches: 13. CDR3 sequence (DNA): TGTGCCAGCAGCTACAATCACAGGGGGCTGGGGGAGACCCAGTACTTC. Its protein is CASSYNHRGLGETQYF.

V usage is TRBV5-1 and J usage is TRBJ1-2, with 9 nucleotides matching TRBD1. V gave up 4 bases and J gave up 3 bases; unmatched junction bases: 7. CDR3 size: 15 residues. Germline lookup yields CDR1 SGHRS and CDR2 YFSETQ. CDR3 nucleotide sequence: TGCGCCAGCAGCCCACAGGGGGCGCTTTACTATGGCTACACCTTC. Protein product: CASSPQGALYYGYTF.

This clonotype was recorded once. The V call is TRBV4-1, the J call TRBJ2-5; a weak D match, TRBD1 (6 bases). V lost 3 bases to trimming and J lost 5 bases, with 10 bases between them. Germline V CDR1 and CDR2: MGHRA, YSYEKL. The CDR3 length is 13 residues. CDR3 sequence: CASSQGARETQYF. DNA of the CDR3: TGCGCCAGCAGCCAGGGGGCGAGGGAGACCCAGTACTTC.

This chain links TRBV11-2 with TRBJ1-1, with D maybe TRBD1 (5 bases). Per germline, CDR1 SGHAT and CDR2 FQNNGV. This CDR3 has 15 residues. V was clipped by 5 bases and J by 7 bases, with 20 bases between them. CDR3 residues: CASSPRTRLDGEAFF. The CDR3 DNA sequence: TGTGCCAGCAGCCCCCGGACACGGTTGGATGGTGAAGCTTTCTTT.

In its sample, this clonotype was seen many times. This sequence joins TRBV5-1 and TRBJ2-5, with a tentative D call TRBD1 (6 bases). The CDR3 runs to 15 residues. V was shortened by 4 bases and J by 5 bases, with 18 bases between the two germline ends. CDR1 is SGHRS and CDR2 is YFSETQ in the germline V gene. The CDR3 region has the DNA TGCGCCAGCAGCACCGACCCGAGGGGGACGGAGACCCAGTACTTC. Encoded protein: CASSTDPRGTETQYF.

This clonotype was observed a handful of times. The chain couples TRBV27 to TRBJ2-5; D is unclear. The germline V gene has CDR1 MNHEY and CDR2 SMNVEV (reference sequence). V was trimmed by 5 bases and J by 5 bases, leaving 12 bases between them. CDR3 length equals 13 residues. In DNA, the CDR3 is TGTGCCAGCAGTCGAGGAAACGAGGAGACCCAGTACTTC. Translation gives CASSRGNEETQYF.

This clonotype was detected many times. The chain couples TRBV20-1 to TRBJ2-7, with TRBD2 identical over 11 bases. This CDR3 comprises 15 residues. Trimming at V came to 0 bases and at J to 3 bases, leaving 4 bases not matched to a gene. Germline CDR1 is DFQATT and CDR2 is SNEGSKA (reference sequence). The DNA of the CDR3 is TGCAGTGCTAGAGATCTCCTAGCGGGGGGCTACGAGCAGTACTTC. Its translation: CSARDLLAGGYEQYF.

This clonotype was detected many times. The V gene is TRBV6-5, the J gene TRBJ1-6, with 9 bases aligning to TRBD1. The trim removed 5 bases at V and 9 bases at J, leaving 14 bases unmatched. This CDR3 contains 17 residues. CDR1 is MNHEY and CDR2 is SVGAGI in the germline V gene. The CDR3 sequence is CASSNTGTGYIASPLHF. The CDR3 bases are TGTGCCAGCAGTAACACCGGGACAGGGTATATTGCTTCACCCCTCCACTTT.

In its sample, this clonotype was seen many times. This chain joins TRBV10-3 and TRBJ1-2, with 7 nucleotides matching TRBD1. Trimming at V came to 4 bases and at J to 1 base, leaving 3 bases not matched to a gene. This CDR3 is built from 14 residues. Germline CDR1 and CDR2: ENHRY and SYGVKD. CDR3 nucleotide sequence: TGTGCCATCAGTGGGGGGACAGATAACTATGGCTACACCTTC. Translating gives CAISGGTDNYGYTF.

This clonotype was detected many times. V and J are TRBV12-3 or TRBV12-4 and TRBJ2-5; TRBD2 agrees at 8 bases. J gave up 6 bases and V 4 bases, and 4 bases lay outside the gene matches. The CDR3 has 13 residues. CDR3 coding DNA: TGTGCCAGCAGTTCTTTAGCGGGAAAGACCCAGTACTTC. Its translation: CASSSLAGKTQYF.

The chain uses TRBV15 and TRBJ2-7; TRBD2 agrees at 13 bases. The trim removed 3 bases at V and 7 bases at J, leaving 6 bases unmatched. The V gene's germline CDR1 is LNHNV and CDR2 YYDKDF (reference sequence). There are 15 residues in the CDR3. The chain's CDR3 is CATSSGTSGIKEQYF. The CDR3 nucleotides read TGTGCCACCAGCAGCGGGACTAGCGGGATAAAGGAGCAGTACTTC.

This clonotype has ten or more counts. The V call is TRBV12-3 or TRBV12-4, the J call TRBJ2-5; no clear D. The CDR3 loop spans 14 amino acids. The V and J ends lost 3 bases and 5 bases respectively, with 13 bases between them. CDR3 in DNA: TGTGCCAGCAGTTTGGCCTCAAGACGGGAGACCCAGTACTTC. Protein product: CASSLASRRETQYF.

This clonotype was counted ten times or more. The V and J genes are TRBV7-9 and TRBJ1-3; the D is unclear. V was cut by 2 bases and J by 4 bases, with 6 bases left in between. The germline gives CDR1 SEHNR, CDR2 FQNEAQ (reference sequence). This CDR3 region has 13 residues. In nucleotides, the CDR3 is TGTGCCAGCAGCTTATTGCTGGGAAACACCATATATTTT. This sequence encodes CASSLLLGNTIYF.

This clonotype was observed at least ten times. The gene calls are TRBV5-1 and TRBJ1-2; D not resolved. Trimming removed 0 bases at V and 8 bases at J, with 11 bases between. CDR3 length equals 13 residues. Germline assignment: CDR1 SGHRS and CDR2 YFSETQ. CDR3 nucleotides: TGCGCCAGCAGCTTGGTTTCCGGGAGAGGCTACACCTTC. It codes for CASSLVSGRGYTF.

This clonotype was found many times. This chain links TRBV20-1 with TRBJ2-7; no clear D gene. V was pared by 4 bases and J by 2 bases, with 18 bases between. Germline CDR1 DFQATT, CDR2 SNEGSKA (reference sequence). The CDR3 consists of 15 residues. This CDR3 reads CSAKPGRQPAYEQYF. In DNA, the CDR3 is TGCAGTGCTAAGCCCGGGCGCCAACCTGCCTACGAGCAGTACTTC.

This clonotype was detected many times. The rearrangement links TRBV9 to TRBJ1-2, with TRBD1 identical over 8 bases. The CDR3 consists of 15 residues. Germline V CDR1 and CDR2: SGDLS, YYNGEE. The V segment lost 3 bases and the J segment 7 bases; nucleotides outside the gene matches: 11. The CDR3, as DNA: TGTGCCAGCAGCGGCCGGGACAGGAGGTTTGGTGGCTACACCTTC. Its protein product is CASSGRDRRFGGYTF.

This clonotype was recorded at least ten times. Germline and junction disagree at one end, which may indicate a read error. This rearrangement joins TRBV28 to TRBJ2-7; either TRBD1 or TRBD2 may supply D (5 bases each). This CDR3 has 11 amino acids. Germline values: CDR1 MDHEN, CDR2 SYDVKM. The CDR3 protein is CASNEGLIQLF. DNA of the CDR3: TGTGCCAGCAATGAGGGGTTGATCCAACTTTTC.